The 27 T cell receptor beta chains listed next were all sequenced from one sample in a study of blood T cell repertoires in COVID-19. Sequencing used immunoSEQ multiplex PCR; TCRdb keeps in-frame clones, though not all of them. The table shows 85,000 to 90,000 clones, with 82% occurring only once. Sequencing used peripheral blood. The receptors derive from a woman of 80 years or more with acute or convalescent COVID-19.

J is TRBJ1-2 and V is TRBV25-1, with 12 bases that match TRBD1. The CDR3 contains 16 residues. After removal of 8 bases from V and 5 bases from J, the junction contained 12 bases not matched to a gene. Per germline, CDR1 MGHDK and CDR2 SYGVNS. The CDR3 coding sequence is TGTGCCAGCTCTTCAGCGGTGGGACAGGGGGCGTATGGCTACACCTTC. Its protein is CASSSAVGQGAYGYTF.

V is TRBV5-1 and J is TRBJ1-2; no reliable D call. CDR1 is SGHRS, CDR2 YFSETQ, per germline. V gave up 4 bases and J gave up 12 bases, with 16 bases separating them. This CDR3 region has 12 residues. CDR3 sequence reads: CASSPEDGEHTF. CDR3 nucleotides: TGCGCCAGCAGCCCCGAGGATGGGGAGCACACCTTC.

This chain uses TRBV11-2 with TRBJ2-1; tentative D call: TRBD1 (5 bases). The V and J ends lost 1 base and 8 bases respectively, with 9 bases between them. The CDR3 is 13 residues long. Germline V gene data show CDR1 as SGHAT and CDR2 as FQNNGV. The CDR3 sequence: CASSLARVYEQFF. The DNA for the CDR3 is TGTGCCAGCAGCTTAGCCAGGGTCTATGAGCAGTTCTTC.

The chain recombines TRBV21-1 with TRBJ2-7; whether TRBD1, the table's D call, matches the DNA was not checked. TRBV21-1 is reported as a pseudogene. The CDR3 has 12 amino acids. In DNA, the CDR3 is TGTGCCACTATGGACAGGGTCCACGAGCAGTACTTC. Its translation: CATMDRVHEQYF.

CDR3 in DNA: TGTGCCAGCAAAGTGGGGGACAGGGCTCAGAATCAGCCCCAGCATTTT. This gives the protein CASKVGDRAQNQPQHF. J is TRBJ1-5 and V is TRBV28; 9 bases are a match to TRBD1. Per the germline V gene, CDR1 is MDHEN and CDR2 is SYDVKM. This CDR3 is built from 16 residues. V gave up 7 bases and J gave up 4 bases; unmatched junction bases: 11.

The chain links TRBV5-1 to TRBJ1-5; 8 bases line up with TRBD1. The CDR3 length is 14 residues. CDR1 is SGHRS and CDR2 is YFSETQ in the germline V gene. After removal of 2 bases from V and 6 bases from J, the junction contained 4 bases not matched to a gene. The CDR3 DNA reads as TGCGCCAGCAGCTTTTCAGGGGGCTCTCAGCCCCAGCATTTT. As protein: CASSFSGGSQPQHF.

The chain is built from TRBV19 and TRBJ2-1, with TRBD2 as a possible D gene (5 bases). Germline V gene sequence: CDR1 LNHDA, CDR2 SQIVND (reference sequence). V was cut by 3 bases and J by 2 bases, with 8 bases left in between. This CDR3 has 14 residues. CDR3 amino acids: CASSIFGTYNEQFF. Here the CDR3 DNA reads TGTGCCAGTAGTATTTTCGGGACCTACAATGAGCAGTTCTTC.

This clone was counted only a few times. The V and J genes are TRBV7-2 and TRBJ1-4; the D is unclear. The V and J ends lost 2 bases and 0 bases respectively, with 7 bases between them. Looked up from germline, CDR1 is SGHTA and CDR2 is FQGNSA. The CDR3 consists of 15 residues. CDR3 in amino acids: CASSLRQATNEKLFF. CDR3 coding DNA: TGTGCCAGCAGCTTAAGGCAGGCAACTAATGAAAAACTGTTTTTT.

In its sample, this clone was seen a few times. The chain has TRBV24-1 and TRBJ1-2; unclear D gene. The CDR3 consists of 11 residues. The V and J ends lost 4 bases and 5 bases respectively, with 4 bases between them. The germline V gene encodes CDR1 KGHDR and CDR2 SFDVKD. The CDR3 sequence: CATSDGYGYTF. The CDR3 DNA reads as TGTGCCACCAGTGACGGGTATGGCTACACCTTC.

V and J are TRBV20-1 and TRBJ2-7, with 9 nucleotides matching TRBD2. The CDR3 totals 14 residues. V shed 3 bases and J 4 bases; nucleotides not matched to a gene: 7. In germline, CDR1 is DFQATT, CDR2 SNEGSKA (reference sequence). The CDR3 sequence: CSASDSGRTYEQYF. In DNA form, the CDR3 reads TGCAGTGCTAGTGATAGCGGGAGAACGTACGAGCAGTACTTC.

The chain joins TRBV5-1 to TRBJ1-1; tentatively, D is TRBD1 (6 bases). CDR3 length: 13 amino acids. V dropped 0 bases and J dropped 6 bases, with 9 bases sitting between them. Germline CDR1 reads SGHRS; CDR2 reads YFSETQ. The CDR3 region has the DNA TGCGCCAGCAGCTTGGAACAGGGATCTGAAGCTTTCTTT. It specifies CASSLEQGSEAFF.

The gene calls are TRBV18 and TRBJ2-2; D call uncertain. Trimming removed 3 bases at V and 3 bases at J, with 14 bases between. Germline V lookup: CDR1 KGHSH, CDR2 LQKENI. The CDR3 covers 16 residues. This CDR3 is CASSPGLALDTGELFF. The CDR3 DNA sequence: TGTGCCAGCTCACCTGGGTTAGCCCTCGACACCGGGGAGCTGTTTTTT.

V usage is TRBV5-1 and J usage is TRBJ1-1; no clear D. Trimming pared 2 bases from V and 1 base from J, leaving 9 bases between. This CDR3 contains 14 residues. Germline V gene data show CDR1 as SGHRS and CDR2 as YFSETQ. CDR3 bases: TGCGCCAGCAGCTTATCGGCAGGGAACACTGAAGCTTTCTTT. It encodes CASSLSAGNTEAFF.

This chain connects TRBV5-6 to TRBJ2-5; 9 bases align to TRBD2. CDR3 length: 15 amino acids. Germline lookup yields CDR1 SGHDT and CDR2 YYEEEE. V was pared by 1 base and J by 5 bases, with 6 bases of the junction left unmatched. The CDR3 sequence is CASSLSGLANETQYF. Here the CDR3 DNA reads TGTGCCAGCAGCTTGAGCGGACTAGCGAATGAGACCCAGTACTTC.

The rearrangement joins TRBV27 to TRBJ1-4; a possible D gene is TRBD1 (6 bases). The length of the CDR3 is 15 residues. The V gene lost 0 bases and the J gene lost 8 bases, with 13 bases spanning the gap. Germline CDR1 reads MNHEY; CDR2 reads SMNVEV (reference sequence). CDR3 sequence: CASSLSRGTTEKLFF. The CDR3 DNA follows: TGTGCCAGCAGTTTATCTAGGGGGACAACGGAAAAACTGTTTTTT.

The gene calls are TRBV29-1 and TRBJ2-7, with 8 bases matching TRBD1. The CDR3 extends over 12 amino acids. Germline V gene lookup returns CDR1 SQVTM and CDR2 ANQGSEA. After removal of 4 bases from V and 6 bases from J, the junction contained 5 bases not matched to a gene. This CDR3 is CSVGTGISEQYF. CDR3 bases: TGCAGCGTTGGGACAGGGATCTCCGAGCAGTACTTC.

This clone was counted between two and nine times. The V call is TRBV27, the J call TRBJ2-7; possibly TRBD2 for D (6 bases). CDR3 length: 13 amino acids. With 4 bases removed from V and 6 bases from J, the gap between germline ends came to 13 bases. The germline CDR1 and CDR2 sequences are MNHEY and SMNVEV (reference sequence). DNA of the CDR3: TGTGCCAGCAGTTCCGGGGCCGGGGGCGAGCAGTACTTC. This sequence encodes CASSSGAGGEQYF.

The CDR3 DNA reads TGTGCCAGCAGCCCCAGGACAAGTGAAGGAGCTTTCTTT. Its protein is CASSPRTSEGAFF. V is TRBV7-8 and J is TRBJ1-1; possibly TRBD1 for D (5 bases). The CDR3 loop spans 13 amino acids. V was shortened by 5 bases and J by 10 bases, with 17 bases between the two germline ends. Germline lookup yields CDR1 SGHVS and CDR2 FQNEAQ.

This clone was seen only once. This chain links TRBV12-5 with TRBJ2-2, with D maybe TRBD2 (6 bases). The CDR3 is 22 amino acids. V lost 4 bases, J lost 5 bases, and 35 bases lay in between. Germline loops: CDR1 LGHNT, CDR2 FRNRAP. The CDR3 protein is CASGSRGYRKSGLLLRTGELFF. For the CDR3, the DNA is TGTGCTAGTGGTTCTCGGGGATATCGAAAATCGGGACTCCTCTTACGGACCGGGGAGCTGTTTTTT.

The sample holds a few counts of this clone. The V gene is TRBV6-5, the J gene TRBJ2-7; D may be TRBD1 (5 bases). The CDR3 extends over 15 amino acids. V dropped 6 bases and J dropped 2 bases, with 17 bases sitting between them. In germline, CDR1 is MNHEY, CDR2 SVGAGI. The CDR3 nucleotides read TGTGCCAGCAGGACAGCAGACAGCTGGGCCTACGAGCAGTACTTC. Its protein product is CASRTADSWAYEQYF.

The CDR3 region has the DNA TGTGCCAGCAGCCCTGTCAAGGCTAGCCGTCCCGGGGAGACCCAGTACTTC. Translation gives CASSPVKASRPGETQYF. The chain links TRBV6-2 or TRBV6-3 to TRBJ2-5, with D maybe TRBD2 (5 bases). The CDR3 contains 17 residues. Germline CDR1 is MNHEY and CDR2 is SVGEGT. V was trimmed by 6 bases and J by 5 bases, leaving 25 bases between them.

This clone was detected only once. The rearrangement joins TRBV21-1 to TRBJ2-7; the D call in the table, TRBD1, was not verified against the DNA. TRBV21-1 is recorded as a pseudogene. The CDR3 consists of 14 residues. CDR3 loop: CASRRPGKSYEQYF. Here the CDR3 DNA reads TGTGCCAGCAGGCGCCCAGGGAAGAGCTACGAGCAGTACTTC.

This chain joins TRBV7-8 and TRBJ1-1; D remains ambiguous. Germline V CDR1 and CDR2: SGHVS, FQNEAQ. The CDR3 is made up of 14 amino acids. Deletions cut 2 bases from V and 3 bases from J, with 10 bases between. The CDR3 spells CASSLTEEHTEAFF. DNA of the CDR3: TGTGCCAGCAGCTTAACGGAGGAACACACTGAAGCTTTCTTT.

The chain links TRBV6-6 to TRBJ2-7, with 10 nucleotides matching TRBD2. The length of the CDR3 is 16 residues. Trimming removed 7 bases from V and 0 bases from J; junction bases left unmatched: 9. CDR1 is MNHNY, CDR2 SVGAGI, per germline (reference sequence). The CDR3 reads CASTLLAGGGSYEQYF. CDR3 sequence (DNA): TGTGCCAGCACCCTGTTAGCGGGGGGCGGCTCCTACGAGCAGTACTTC.

This clone was picked up one time. V gene TRBV2 combines with J gene TRBJ1-1, with D possibly TRBD1 on 6 matching bases. CDR1 and CDR2 from the germline V gene are SNHLY and FYNNEI. The length of the CDR3 is 14 residues. Trimming left V 6 bases short and J 1 base short, with 12 bases between. The CDR3 sequence is CASRQTTGNTEAFF. CDR3 coding DNA: TGTGCCAGCAGACAGACGACAGGGAACACTGAAGCTTTCTTT.

The gene calls are TRBV28 and TRBJ2-5; tentatively, D is TRBD2 (5 bases). V was trimmed by 3 bases and J by 1 base, leaving 15 bases between them. Germline V gives CDR1 MDHEN, CDR2 SYDVKM. This CDR3 has 16 amino acids. CDR3 amino acids: CASSLRTRLIQETQYF. CDR3 DNA sequence: TGTGCCAGCAGTTTGAGGACTCGACTTATCCAAGAGACCCAGTACTTC.

The J gene is TRBJ2-2, the V gene TRBV5-1, with TRBD1 identical over 7 bases. This CDR3 is built from 15 residues. The junction had 8 bases not matched to a gene; V was cut back by 6 bases and J by 3 bases. Germline V CDR1 and CDR2: SGHRS, YFSETQ. The CDR3 nucleotides read TGCGCCAGCATGTTAGACAGGGCTGACACCGGGGAGCTGTTTTTT. It yields the protein CASMLDRADTGELFF.